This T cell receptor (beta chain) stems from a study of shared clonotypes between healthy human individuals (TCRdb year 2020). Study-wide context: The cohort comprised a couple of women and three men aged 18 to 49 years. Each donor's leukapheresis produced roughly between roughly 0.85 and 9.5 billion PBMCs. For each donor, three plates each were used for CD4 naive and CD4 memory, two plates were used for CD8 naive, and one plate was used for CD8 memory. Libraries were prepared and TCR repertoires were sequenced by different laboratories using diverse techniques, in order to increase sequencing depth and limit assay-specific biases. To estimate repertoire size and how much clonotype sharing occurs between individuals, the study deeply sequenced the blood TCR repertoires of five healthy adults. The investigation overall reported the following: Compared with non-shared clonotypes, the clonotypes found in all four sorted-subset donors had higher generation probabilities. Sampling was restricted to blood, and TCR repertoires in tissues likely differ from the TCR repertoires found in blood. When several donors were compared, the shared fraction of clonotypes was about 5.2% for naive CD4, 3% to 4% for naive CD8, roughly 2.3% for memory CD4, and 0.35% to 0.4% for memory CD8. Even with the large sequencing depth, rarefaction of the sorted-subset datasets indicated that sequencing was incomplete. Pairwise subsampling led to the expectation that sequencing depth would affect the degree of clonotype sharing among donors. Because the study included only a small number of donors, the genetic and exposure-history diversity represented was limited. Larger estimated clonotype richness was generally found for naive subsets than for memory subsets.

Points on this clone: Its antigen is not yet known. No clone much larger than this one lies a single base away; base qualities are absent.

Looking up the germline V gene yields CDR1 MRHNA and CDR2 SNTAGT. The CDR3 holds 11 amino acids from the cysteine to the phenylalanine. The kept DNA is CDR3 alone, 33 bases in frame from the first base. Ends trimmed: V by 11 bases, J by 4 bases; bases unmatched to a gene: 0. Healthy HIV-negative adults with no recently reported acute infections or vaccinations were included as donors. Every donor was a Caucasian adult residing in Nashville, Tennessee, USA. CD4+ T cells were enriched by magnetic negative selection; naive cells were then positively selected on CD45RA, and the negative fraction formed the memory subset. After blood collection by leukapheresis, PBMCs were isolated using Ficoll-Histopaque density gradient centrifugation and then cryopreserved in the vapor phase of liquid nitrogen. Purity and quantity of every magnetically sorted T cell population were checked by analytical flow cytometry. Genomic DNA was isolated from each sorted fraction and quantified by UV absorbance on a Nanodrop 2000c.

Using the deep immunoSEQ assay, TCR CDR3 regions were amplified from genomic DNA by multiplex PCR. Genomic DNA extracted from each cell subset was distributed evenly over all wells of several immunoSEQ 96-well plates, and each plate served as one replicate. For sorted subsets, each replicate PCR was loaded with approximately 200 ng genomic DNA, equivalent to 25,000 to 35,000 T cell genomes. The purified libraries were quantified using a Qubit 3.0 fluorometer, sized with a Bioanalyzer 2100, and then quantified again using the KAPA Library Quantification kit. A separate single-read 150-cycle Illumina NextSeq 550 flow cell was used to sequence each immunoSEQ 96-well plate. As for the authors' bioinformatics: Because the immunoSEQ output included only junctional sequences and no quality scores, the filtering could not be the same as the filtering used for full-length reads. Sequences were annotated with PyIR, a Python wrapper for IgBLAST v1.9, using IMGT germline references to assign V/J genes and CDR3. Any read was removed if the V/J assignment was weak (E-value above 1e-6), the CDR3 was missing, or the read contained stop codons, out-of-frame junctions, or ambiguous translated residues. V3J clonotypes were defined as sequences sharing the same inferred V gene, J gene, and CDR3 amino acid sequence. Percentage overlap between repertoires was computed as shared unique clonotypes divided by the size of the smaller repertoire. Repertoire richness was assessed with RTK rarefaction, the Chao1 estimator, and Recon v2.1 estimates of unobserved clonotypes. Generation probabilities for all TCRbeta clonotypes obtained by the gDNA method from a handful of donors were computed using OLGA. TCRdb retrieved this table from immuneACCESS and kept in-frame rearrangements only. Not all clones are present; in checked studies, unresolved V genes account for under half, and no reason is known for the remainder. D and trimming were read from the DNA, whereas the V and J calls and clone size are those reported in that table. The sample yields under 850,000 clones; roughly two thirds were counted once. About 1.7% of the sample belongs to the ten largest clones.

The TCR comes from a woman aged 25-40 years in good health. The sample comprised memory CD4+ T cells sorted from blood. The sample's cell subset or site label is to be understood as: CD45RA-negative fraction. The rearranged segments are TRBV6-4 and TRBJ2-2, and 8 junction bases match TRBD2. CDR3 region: CARGGTGELFF. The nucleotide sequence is TGTGCCCGGGGGGGCACCGGGGAGCTGTTTTTT.